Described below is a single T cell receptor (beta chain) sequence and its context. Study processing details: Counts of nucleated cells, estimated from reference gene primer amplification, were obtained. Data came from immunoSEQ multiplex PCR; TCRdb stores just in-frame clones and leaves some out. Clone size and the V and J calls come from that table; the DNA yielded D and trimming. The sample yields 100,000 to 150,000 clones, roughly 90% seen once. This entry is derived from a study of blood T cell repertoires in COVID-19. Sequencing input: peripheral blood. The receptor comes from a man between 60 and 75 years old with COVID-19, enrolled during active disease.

The CDR3 DNA follows: TGCAGCGTTGAAGAAGGACAGGGGAAGTACTTC. This encodes CSVEEGQGKYF. The chain uses TRBV29-1 and TRBJ2-4; TRBD1 aligns across 9 bases. Germline CDR1 SQVTM, CDR2 ANQGSEA. The CDR3 is made up of 11 amino acids. Trimming took 0 bases from V and 14 from J; bases not matched to a gene: 2.